This TCR beta chain appears in the sequencing data of a study of cytomegalovirus exposure and HLA in healthy donors. PCR primers comprised 60 Vbeta and 13 Jbeta primers. Here immunoSEQ multiplex PCR was the method, and the copy in TCRdb shows in-frame clones only, minus some. This table holds some 120,000 clones, roughly three quarters found once. Germline trimming cut 4 bases from V and 4 bases from J; bases unmatched to any gene: 11. Per the germline V gene, CDR1 is SGHRS and CDR2 is YFSETQ. The CDR3 is 16 amino acids. The sample taken for sequencing was PBMCs. This clonotype originated in a man between 18 and 29 years old in good health and CMV-seronegative. The V and J genes are TRBV5-1 and TRBJ2-1; 7 nucleotides match TRBD2. Written as DNA, the CDR3 is TGCGCCAGCAGCCCCCGAATAGCGGGCCTTTACAATGAGCAGTTCTTC. Amino acid sequence: CASSPRIAGLYNEQFF.